These T cell receptor beta chains were read from a single sample in a study of blood T cells in healthy people across ages. Using its own MiXCR run on the 5' RACE reads, TCRdb lists one record per CDR3 protein. The sample contains some 1,500,000 distinct CDR3 sequences, approximately 42% of which appear only once. The sequenced sample consisted of blood. These receptors came from a young woman in good health. CDR3s include the opening cysteine and the closing phenylalanine or tryptophan. The D gene is left open where the match is weak. Where a row states a size, it is once, few, many or the class of an expanded clone; other rows omit it.

D: -; size: -; length: 14; J: TRBJ2-5; V: TRBV7-9; DNA: TGTGCCAGCAGCTTAGAACGGCTTCGGGAGACCCAGTACTTC; CDR3: CASSLERLRETQYF
D: -; size: -; length: 12; J: TRBJ2-2; V: TRBV28; DNA: TGTGCCAGCAGATTAGCCACCGGGGAGCTGTTTTTT; CDR3: CASRLATGELFF
D: TRBD2; size: -; length: 17; J: TRBJ2-2; V: TRBV7-2; DNA: TGTGCCAGCAGCGACCTAGCGGGAGGTTTTGTCAGCGGGGAGCTGTTTTTT; CDR3: CASSDLAGGFVSGELFF
D: -; size: -; length: 14; J: TRBJ1-5; V: TRBV7-9; DNA: TGTGCCAGCAGCAACCACGGGGGAGCTCAGCCCCAGCATTTT; CDR3: CASSNHGGAQPQHF
D: -; size: -; length: 13; J: TRBJ2-5; V: TRBV28; DNA: TGTGCCAGCAGTCCGCCCGCTCAAGAGACCCAGTACTTC; CDR3: CASSPPAQETQYF
D: TRBD1; size: -; length: 15; J: TRBJ1-2; V: TRBV4-1; DNA: TGCGCCAGCAGCCCTGATCCAGGGGGGAACTATGGCTACACCTTC; CDR3: CASSPDPGGNYGYTF
D: -; size: once; length: 15; J: TRBJ1-6; V: TRBV7-8; DNA: TGTGCCAGCAGCTTAACGGACACCTATAATTCACCCCTCCACTTT; CDR3: CASSLTDTYNSPLHF
D: -; size: -; length: 14; J: TRBJ2-6; V: TRBV19; DNA: TGTGCCACTAACAGGGTCTCTGGGGCCAACGTCCCGACTTTC; CDR3: CATNRVSGANVPTF
D: TRBD1; size: -; length: 17; J: TRBJ2-1; V: TRBV7-9; DNA: TGTGCCAGCAGCTCTAGGACAGGGTGGGGCTCCTACAATGAGCAGTTCTTC; CDR3: CASSSRTGWGSYNEQFF
D: TRBD1; size: -; length: 15; J: TRBJ2-1; V: TRBV7-9; DNA: TGTGCCAGCAGCTTACACCAGACAGGGGGGGCGGCATCGTTCTTC; CDR3: CASSLHQTGGAASFF
D: TRBD1; size: few; length: 15; J: TRBJ1-2; V: TRBV20-1; DNA: TGCAGTGCTAGCCTCCGGACAGGGAGGGACTATGGCTACACCTTC; CDR3: CSASLRTGRDYGYTF
D: TRBD2; size: -; length: 16; J: TRBJ2-3; V: TRBV7-2; DNA: TGTGCCAGCAGCTTAGTAGCGGGGGGGTACACAGCTACGCAGTATTTT; CDR3: CASSLVAGGYTATQYF
D: -; size: -; length: 14; J: TRBJ2-5; V: TRBV20-1; DNA: TGCAGTGCTAAAAGGACTGAATGGGATCAGACCCAGTACTTC; CDR3: CSAKRTEWDQTQYF
D: -; size: few; length: 14; J: TRBJ1-2; V: TRBV4-3; DNA: TGCGCCAGCAGCGCCGCGGCATTAACTACAAGCTACACCTTC; CDR3: CASSAAALTTSYTF
D: TRBD1; size: few; length: 14; J: TRBJ1-2; V: TRBV10-3; DNA: TGTGCCATCAGTGAGTCGGGGACAGTGAATGGCTACACCTTC; CDR3: CAISESGTVNGYTF
D: TRBD2; size: few; length: 15; J: TRBJ2-7; V: TRBV20-1; DNA: TGCAGTGCTCGGAGGCTAGCGGGGGATTTCTACGAGCAGTACTTC; CDR3: CSARRLAGDFYEQYF
D: TRBD1; size: many; length: 14; J: TRBJ1-6; V: TRBV7-6; DNA: TGTGCCAGCAGCTCACAGGGGTTTAATTCACCCCTCCACTTT; CDR3: CASSSQGFNSPLHF
D: -; size: -; length: 14; J: TRBJ2-7; V: TRBV2; DNA: TGTGCCAGCAGCTCCGCTTGGGGACTCTACGAGCAGTACTTC; CDR3: CASSSAWGLYEQYF
D: -; size: -; length: 14; J: TRBJ1-2; V: TRBV12-3/TRBV12-4; DNA: TGTGCCAGCAGTGGCCTTTGGGGGCAGGATGGCTACACCTTC; CDR3: CASSGLWGQDGYTF
D: -; size: few; length: 17; J: TRBJ2-7; V: TRBV27; DNA: TGTGCCAGCAGTTCACCCGCTACGGGAGCCCTCTCCTACGAGCAGTACTTC; CDR3: CASSSPATGALSYEQYF
D: TRBD2; size: few; length: 15; J: TRBJ2-1; V: TRBV4-1; DNA: TGCGCCAGCAGCCAAGTAGCGGGGATATACAATGAGCAGTTCTTC; CDR3: CASSQVAGIYNEQFF
D: -; size: -; length: 16; J: TRBJ2-3; V: TRBV12-3/TRBV12-4; DNA: TGTGCCAGCAGTAAGAGGCGGTCGGGTGAGACAGATACGCAGTATTTT; CDR3: CASSKRRSGETDTQYF
D: TRBD2; size: -; length: 17; J: TRBJ2-2; V: TRBV7-8; DNA: TGTGCCAGCAGCTTGGGGACTAGCCAAGGGGACACCGGGGAGCTGTTTTTT; CDR3: CASSLGTSQGDTGELFF
D: -; size: -; length: 12; J: TRBJ1-2; V: TRBV7-9; DNA: TGTGCCAGCAGTAGACCAGGGGACGGCTACACCTTC; CDR3: CASSRPGDGYTF
D: -; size: -; length: 14; J: TRBJ1-5; V: TRBV7-9; DNA: TGTGCCAGCAGCGGGGGGCAGAACAATCAGCCCCAGCATTTT; CDR3: CASSGGQNNQPQHF
D: TRBD2; size: few; length: 13; J: TRBJ2-1; V: TRBV20-1; DNA: TGCAGTGCTAGCCTAGCGGGGGCCAGAACGCAGTTCTTC; CDR3: CSASLAGARTQFF
D: -; size: few; length: 16; J: TRBJ1-4; V: TRBV28; DNA: TGTGCCAGCAGTCGATCAATGGGGGCGACTAATGAAAAACTGTTTTTT; CDR3: CASSRSMGATNEKLFF
D: -; size: -; length: 12; J: TRBJ2-7; V: TRBV12-3/TRBV12-4; DNA: TGTGCCAGCAGCCCCAGGGGTGTCGAGCAGTACTTC; CDR3: CASSPRGVEQYF
D: -; size: -; length: 12; J: TRBJ2-1; V: TRBV5-1; DNA: TGCGCCAGCAGCTTTGCCTATGAGACCCAGTTCTTC; CDR3: CASSFAYETQFF
D: -; size: -; length: 13; J: TRBJ1-1; V: TRBV2; DNA: TGTGCCAGACACAATTTAAGAGACACTGAAGCTTTCTTT; CDR3: CARHNLRDTEAFF
D: -; size: few; length: 16; J: TRBJ1-1; V: TRBV4-1; DNA: TGCGCCAGCAGCCAGAGGGTGGTTTCGGCGAACACTGAAGCTTTCTTT; CDR3: CASSQRVVSANTEAFF
D: -; size: -; length: 16; J: TRBJ2-4; V: TRBV28; DNA: TGTGCCAGCAGTTCCCTGGACAGACGAAGGACTCGTGAGCAGTACTTC; CDR3: CASSSLDRRRTREQYF
D: TRBD2; size: -; length: 17; J: TRBJ2-3; V: TRBV12-3/TRBV12-4; DNA: TGTGCCAGTCGAGGACTAGCGGGGGGGACTGCCACAGATACGCAGTATTTT; CDR3: CASRGLAGGTATDTQYF
D: -; size: -; length: 13; J: TRBJ2-7; V: TRBV7-9; DNA: TGTGCCAGCAGCCCGACAAATTTCTACGAGCAGTACTTC; CDR3: CASSPTNFYEQYF
D: -; size: -; length: 12; J: TRBJ2-7; V: TRBV30; DNA: TGTGCCTGCGCCGTGGGGTCCTACGAGCAGTACTTC; CDR3: CACAVGSYEQYF
D: TRBD2; size: -; length: 16; J: TRBJ2-1; V: TRBV6-1; DNA: TGTGCCAGCGTGGCTAGCGGGGTGTACTCCTACAATGAGCAGTTCTTC; CDR3: CASVASGVYSYNEQFF
D: -; size: few; length: 15; J: TRBJ2-1; V: TRBV2; DNA: TGTGCCAGCAGTGAATATCAGCCCTCATGGGATGAGCAGTTCTTC; CDR3: CASSEYQPSWDEQFF
D: TRBD2; size: -; length: 17; J: TRBJ2-7; V: TRBV3-1; DNA: TGTGCCAGCAGCAAAGGACTAGCGGGCGTCATCTCCTACGAGCAGTACTTC; CDR3: CASSKGLAGVISYEQYF
D: TRBD2; size: few; length: 18; J: TRBJ2-5; V: TRBV4-1; DNA: TGCGCCAGCAGCCAAGATCCCCCGGGACTAGCGTGGCAAGAGACCCAGTACTTC; CDR3: CASSQDPPGLAWQETQYF
D: TRBD1; size: -; length: 16; J: TRBJ2-1; V: TRBV6-2/TRBV6-3; DNA: TGTGCCAGCAGTTATACAGGGACAGGGGGTGGCAATGAGCAGTTCTTC; CDR3: CASSYTGTGGGNEQFF
D: TRBD1; size: -; length: 13; J: TRBJ2-5; V: TRBV10-3; DNA: TGTGCCATCGGTGAGCCCAGGGGGGAGACCCAGTACTTC; CDR3: CAIGEPRGETQYF
D: TRBD2; size: few; length: 18; J: TRBJ2-3; V: TRBV4-1; DNA: TGCGCCAGCAGCCAAGAGATAGCGGGAGGGGGTTATACAGATACGCAGTATTTT; CDR3: CASSQEIAGGGYTDTQYF
D: TRBD2; size: -; length: 16; J: TRBJ2-5; V: TRBV29-1; DNA: TGCAGCGTTGAAGGGGCTAGCGGGGGTTTCCAAGAGACCCAGTACTTC; CDR3: CSVEGASGGFQETQYF
D: -; size: -; length: 13; J: TRBJ1-4; V: TRBV12-3/TRBV12-4; DNA: TGTGCCAGCAGCCTAGGGGCGGGTTATAAACTGTTTTTT; CDR3: CASSLGAGYKLFF
D: TRBD1; size: -; length: 13; J: TRBJ2-5; V: TRBV11-2; DNA: TGTGCCAGCAGCTCAACAGGGGCACAAGAGCAGTACTTC; CDR3: CASSSTGAQEQYF
D: TRBD2; size: -; length: 17; J: TRBJ2-3; V: TRBV20-1; DNA: TGCAGTGCTAGGACCCTGACTAGCGGGAGGCAAACAGATACGCAGTATTTT; CDR3: CSARTLTSGRQTDTQYF
D: TRBD1; size: few; length: 14; J: TRBJ1-5; V: TRBV12-3/TRBV12-4; DNA: TGTGCCAGCAGACAGACAGGGAGCAATCAGCCCCAGCATTTT; CDR3: CASRQTGSNQPQHF
D: TRBD1; size: -; length: 16; J: TRBJ2-3; V: TRBV12-3/TRBV12-4; DNA: TGTGCCAGCAGTTTCGGACAGGGGGGATTCGCAGATACGCAGTATTTT; CDR3: CASSFGQGGFADTQYF
D: -; size: -; length: 14; J: TRBJ1-1; V: TRBV29-1; DNA: TGCAGCGTCCCTTATACCGGGTCCAACGCTGAAGCTTTCTTT; CDR3: CSVPYTGSNAEAFF
D: TRBD1; size: -; length: 14; J: TRBJ2-5; V: TRBV20-1; DNA: TGCAGTGCTAGTATGGGACAGGGAGTAGAGACCCAGTACTTC; CDR3: CSASMGQGVETQYF